The 10 T cell receptor beta chains in this list originate from one sample, sequenced in a study of cytomegalovirus exposure and HLA in healthy donors (dated by TCRdb to 2016 to 2017). Library preparation was by the immunoSEQ multiplex PCR assay. For the multiplex PCR, a mixture combining 60 forward primers for TCR Vbeta segments and 13 reverse primers for TCR Jbeta segments was used. The immuneACCESS repertoire file appears here via TCRdb, limited to in-frame rearrangements. These files lack a portion of the clones; in checked studies, under half of the deficit traces to unresolved V genes, and the cause of the others is not known. Counted in this sample were approximately 150,000 clones; 55% to 70% of them appeared once. 3% of the sample goes to the ten largest clones. The sequencing sample was made of PBMCs. The receptors shown here come from a woman aged 30 to 39 in good health and CMV-seropositive.

The J gene is TRBJ2-3, the V gene TRBV4-1; D might be TRBD2 (6 bases). Germline CDR1 is MGHRA and CDR2 is YSYEKL. There are 17 residues in the CDR3. V dropped 0 bases and J dropped 0 bases, with 13 bases sitting between them. The CDR3 region has the DNA TGCGCCAGCAGCCAAGATTCAATAGCGGTTAGCACAGATACGCAGTATTTT. Amino acid sequence: CASSQDSIAVSTDTQYF.

The chain uses TRBV28 and TRBJ1-5, with 8 nucleotides matching TRBD1. The CDR3 sequence is 18 residues long. Unmatched junction bases numbered 16, after V lost 5 bases and J lost 4 bases. The germline CDR1 and CDR2 sequences are MDHEN and SYDVKM. In nucleotides, the CDR3 is TGTGCCAGCAGTCTCCTCCTTCAGACAGGGGACAATAATCAGCCCCAGCATTTT. As protein: CASSLLLQTGDNNQPQHF.

This clone was detected only a few times. The CDR3 protein is CASSFGGMNTEAFF. The CDR3 coding sequence is TGCGCCAGCAGCTTCGGGGGGATGAACACTGAAGCTTTCTTT. The rearrangement joins TRBV5-1 to TRBJ1-1; a possible D gene is TRBD1 (5 bases). Germline V gene data show CDR1 as SGHRS and CDR2 as YFSETQ. V was trimmed by 2 bases and J by 0 bases, leaving 8 bases between them. The CDR3 runs to 14 residues. Full variable domain (missing parts from reference TRBV5-1 and TRBJ1-1): KAGVTQTPRYLIKTRGQQVTLSCSPISGHRSVSWYQQTPGQGLQFLFEYFSETQRNKGNFPGRFSGRQFSNSRSEMNVSTLELGDSALYLCASSFGGMNTEAFFGQGTRLTVV.

In its sample, this clone was seen once. The chain recombines TRBV5-1 with TRBJ2-7, with D perhaps matching TRBD2 (7 bases). Per the germline V gene, CDR1 is SGHRS and CDR2 is YFSETQ. V was pared by 4 bases and J by 7 bases, with 21 bases between. This CDR3 has 15 amino acids. CDR3 DNA sequence: TGCGCCAGCAGCGAACTGTGGGGGGGCGGAGAAGAGCAGTACTTC. This encodes CASSELWGGGEEQYF.

Here the CDR3 reads CASSFGTSGAETQYF. CDR3 nucleotides: TGTGCCAGCAGCTTCGGCACTAGCGGCGCAGAGACCCAGTACTTC. The genes are TRBV5-4 and TRBJ2-5; TRBD2 matches at 8 bases. V shed 2 bases and J 4 bases; nucleotides not matched to a gene: 7. The length of the CDR3 is 15 residues. Germline V CDR1 and CDR2: SGHNT, YYREEE (reference sequence).

This clone was counted a few times. V gene TRBV4-2 combines with J gene TRBJ2-3; D is possibly TRBD2 (7 bases). The CDR3 covers 17 residues. Deletions cut 0 bases from V and 0 bases from J, with 13 bases between. Germline CDR1 is LGHNA and CDR2 is YNFKEQ. CDR3 protein: CASSQEGGGVSTDTQYF. The CDR3 bases are TGTGCCAGCAGCCAAGAAGGAGGGGGGGTTAGCACAGATACGCAGTATTTT.

The gene calls are TRBV18 and TRBJ2-1; possibly TRBD2 for D (6 bases). CDR3 size: 16 residues. Germline V gives CDR1 KGHSH, CDR2 LQKENI. V lost 0 bases, J lost 8 bases, and 17 bases lay in between. The CDR3 loop reads CASSPPTSSPGDEQFF. The CDR3 nucleotides are TGTGCCAGCTCACCACCAACTAGTTCTCCGGGAGATGAGCAGTTCTTC.

The chain combines TRBV5-1 with TRBJ1-2, with 9 bases lining up with TRBD1. The CDR3 has 14 amino acids. Germline V gene data show CDR1 as SGHRS and CDR2 as YFSETQ. The V gene end was trimmed by 2 bases and the J gene end by 7 bases; junction bases not matched to a gene: 6. The CDR3 loop is CASSFTGGAGGYTF. In nucleotides, the CDR3 is TGCGCCAGCAGCTTCACAGGGGGCGCAGGTGGCTACACCTTC.

This chain connects TRBV7-8 to TRBJ2-7, with D possibly being TRBD2 (6 bases). Trimming took 2 bases from V and 0 from J, leaving 11 bases between them. The CDR3 consists of 15 residues. Germline-derived CDR1 and CDR2 are SGHVS and FQNEAQ. The CDR3 region is CASSLYRGSSYEQYF. In nucleotides, the CDR3 is TGTGCCAGCAGCTTATACCGGGGGAGCTCCTACGAGCAGTACTTC.

This clone was observed a single time. The V call is TRBV2, the J call TRBJ1-5; no firm D call. CDR1 and CDR2 (germline): SNHLY, FYNNEI. The V gene lost 4 bases and the J gene lost 3 bases, with 13 bases spanning the gap. The CDR3 loop spans 15 amino acids. CDR3 sequence: CASSAYRVNNQPQHF. The CDR3 nucleotides are TGTGCCAGCAGTGCTTACCGGGTCAACAATCAGCCCCAGCATTTT.